The source of this T cell receptor beta chain is a study of cytomegalovirus exposure and HLA in healthy donors. Study observations and caveats: The study put 150 to 200 TCR beta chains on its list as cytomegalovirus-associated. Sequencing likely caused a cluster of highly shared sequence variants.

This CDR3 has 15 residues. V lost 1 base, J lost 0 bases, and 10 bases lay in between. In germline, CDR1 is SGHKS, CDR2 YYEKEE (reference sequence). This clone came up a few times. The antigen remains undetermined. PCR used 60 Vbeta primers and 13 Jbeta primers. The table came from immunoSEQ multiplex PCR; TCRdb's copy has only in-frame clones and leaves some out. The table records 110,000 or so clones, about 79% of them present only once. The receptor was isolated from a human donor in good health. Sequenced input: PBMCs. The chain carries TRBV5-5 and TRBJ1-1, with D possibly matching TRBD1 (5 bases). CDR3 in DNA: TGTGCCAGCAGCTTGAGTAGACAGCTGAACACTGAAGCTTTCTTT. It is translated as CASSLSRQLNTEAFF.